The 17 T cell receptor beta chains below come from one sample, sequenced in a study of tumour-infiltrating T cells in Burkitt lymphoma. Measured with immunoSEQ multiplex PCR; TCRdb has only the in-frame clones, and not every one. This table holds approximately 5,000 clones, approximately 9.9% found once. Sequenced input: tumor tissue. These receptors all come from a human donor with diffuse large B-cell lymphoma.

V gene TRBV11-2 combines with J gene TRBJ1-3; D uncertain. Per the germline V gene, CDR1 is SGHAT and CDR2 is FQNNGV. This CDR3 comprises 16 residues. The germline V and J ends were trimmed by 1 base and 0 bases, with 10 bases remaining between them. CDR3 in amino acids: CASSLAPTDSGNTIYF. The CDR3 region has the DNA TGTGCCAGCAGCTTAGCCCCGACCGACTCTGGAAACACCATATATTTT.

This clone was recorded a few times. V and J are TRBV2 and TRBJ1-6; D unresolved. The CDR3 loop spans 15 amino acids. V was trimmed by 4 bases and J by 0 bases, leaving 7 bases between them. Per germline, CDR1 SNHLY and CDR2 FYNNEI. The CDR3 protein is CASSARVSYNSPLHF. The CDR3 DNA sequence: TGTGCCAGCAGTGCTCGAGTCTCCTATAATTCACCCCTCCACTTT.

In its sample, this clone was seen a few times. This chain uses TRBV14 with TRBJ1-1; D is unresolved. The CDR3 is 13 residues long. The V end lost 4 bases, the J end lost 4 bases, and 10 bases lay between the germline ends. CDR1 SGHDN and CDR2 FVKESK come from the germline V gene. The CDR3 DNA reads TGTGCCAGCAGCCCCATGCAAGCCACTGAAGCTTTCTTT. Protein: CASSPMQATEAFF. The full variable domain, completed using reference TRBV14 and TRBJ1-1, is EAGVTQFPSHSVIEKGQTVTLRCDPISGHDNLYWYRRVMGKEIKFLLHFVKESKQDESGMPNNRFLAERTGGTYSTLKVQPAELEDSGVYFCASSPMQATEAFFGQGTRLTVV.

This clone was recorded a few times. The chain links TRBV5-4 to TRBJ2-7, with 8 nucleotides matching TRBD2. The CDR3 is 13 amino acids. V lost 2 bases and J lost 4; bases outside the gene matches: 2. Germline V gene data show CDR1 as SGHNT and CDR2 as YYREEE (reference sequence). CDR3 in DNA: TGTGCCAGCAGCTTCGGGGGGGGATACGAGCAGTACTTC. It yields the protein CASSFGGGYEQYF.

This clone was observed a few times. The chain carries TRBV9 and TRBJ1-1; D is ambiguous. The V and J ends lost 3 bases and 0 bases respectively, with 15 bases between them. CDR1 and CDR2 from the germline V gene are SGDLS and YYNGEE. The CDR3 covers 16 residues. The CDR3 is CASSGGPRGLNTEAFF. CDR3 in DNA: TGTGCCAGCAGCGGAGGCCCCCGCGGCTTGAACACTGAAGCTTTCTTT.

Only a few counts were recorded for this clone. The chain combines TRBV7-9 with TRBJ1-2, with D tentatively TRBD1 (6 bases). In germline, CDR1 is SEHNR, CDR2 FQNEAQ (reference sequence). The CDR3 length is 16 residues. Trimming stripped 3 bases from V and 5 bases from J, with 19 bases between. CDR3 nucleotides: TGTGCCAGCAGCTTGGGCAGGGGAGGAGGTCGATATGGCTACACCTTC. Its protein product is CASSLGRGGGRYGYTF.

The chain has TRBV28 and TRBJ2-7; no firm D call. Germline V CDR1 and CDR2: MDHEN, SYDVKM. Trimming removed 1 base from V and 7 bases from J, with 8 bases in between. The length of the CDR3 is 12 residues. The DNA for the CDR3 is TGTGCCAGCAGTTTATACCAGAAGGAGCAGTACTTC. Amino acid sequence: CASSLYQKEQYF.

This clone was counted only a few times. This sequence joins TRBV9 and TRBJ2-3; D may be TRBD1 (6 bases). V gave up 0 bases and J gave up 9 bases, with 14 bases separating them. CDR3 size: 14 residues. CDR1 and CDR2 from the germline V gene are SGDLS and YYNGEE. Here the CDR3 reads CASSVATGRGTQYF. The CDR3 bases are TGTGCCAGCAGCGTAGCTACAGGCAGGGGAACGCAGTATTTT.

The table lists this clone with a few counts. In nucleotides, the CDR3 is TGTGCCAGCGCTAGCGGGGTGGCCAATGAGCAGTTCTTC. Protein: CASASGVANEQFF. The chain uses TRBV19 and TRBJ2-1; 9 positions agree with TRBD2. Germline V gene data show CDR1 as LNHDA and CDR2 as SQIVND (reference sequence). The CDR3 is 13 amino acids. V dropped 9 bases and J dropped 6; count of bases not matched to a gene: 6.

The V gene is TRBV7-8, the J gene TRBJ2-2; TRBD2 matches 14 bases. Germline CDR1 reads SGHVS; CDR2 reads FQNEAQ. J gave up 2 bases and V 5 bases, and 7 bases lay outside the gene matches. The CDR3 consists of 18 residues. The CDR3 DNA follows: TGTGCCAGCAGCGCCCGGACTAGCGGGGGGCTTAACACCGGGGAGCTGTTTTTT. This sequence encodes CASSARTSGGLNTGELFF.

This clone appeared a few times. The rearrangement links TRBV6-1 to TRBJ2-7; the match to TRBD2 covers 8 bases. The germline gives CDR1 MNHNS, CDR2 SASEGT. V shed 4 bases, J shed 0 bases, and the junction held 2 bases outside the gene matches. The CDR3 sequence is 14 residues long. CDR3 DNA: TGTGCCAGCAGTGGCGGGGGGACCTCCTACGAGCAGTACTTC. It translates to CASSGGGTSYEQYF.

The chain joins TRBV29-1 to TRBJ2-3; D is undetermined. Germline CDR1 SQVTM, CDR2 ANQGSEA. V was cut by 0 bases and J by 1 base, with 8 bases left in between. CDR3 length equals 14 residues. The CDR3 here is CSVEDGRGTDTQYF. The CDR3 region has the DNA TGCAGCGTTGAAGACGGAAGGGGCACAGATACGCAGTATTTT.

There are a few counts of this clone. This chain joins TRBV28 and TRBJ2-2; 12 positions agree with TRBD1. This CDR3 is built from 18 residues. Germline V gene data show CDR1 as MDHEN and CDR2 as SYDVKM. J gave up 1 base and V 4 bases, and 7 bases lay outside the gene matches. Here the CDR3 DNA reads TGTGCCAGCAGTTCCCCGGGACAGGGGGCGTTGAACACCGGGGAGCTGTTTTTT. It translates to CASSSPGQGALNTGELFF.

This clone was counted a few times. The rearrangement links TRBV28 to TRBJ1-2, with D tentatively TRBD1 (6 bases). CDR3 size: 14 residues. The ends were cut back, 7 bases at V and 6 bases at J, with 18 bases in the middle. The germline V gene has CDR1 MDHEN and CDR2 SYDVKM. The CDR3 sequence: CASTLPRGRDGYTF. In nucleotides, the CDR3 is TGTGCCAGCACACTCCCTCGGGGGCGCGATGGCTACACCTTC.

This clone was seen more than once but under ten times. The chain is built from TRBV28 and TRBJ2-1, with 12 positions matching TRBD2. Germline CDR1 MDHEN, CDR2 SYDVKM. V was pared by 6 bases and J by 6 bases, with 6 bases of the junction left unmatched. The CDR3 length is 15 residues. As DNA, the CDR3 is TGTGCCAGCAGACGACTAGCGGGGGCCATCAATGAGCAGTTCTTC. As protein: CASRRLAGAINEQFF. Complete variable domain (other parts from reference TRBV28 and TRBJ2-1): DVKVTQSSRYLVKRTGEKVFLECVQDMDHENMFWYRQDPGLGLRLIYFSYDVKMKEKGDIPEGYSVSREKKERFSLILESASTNQTSMYLCASRRLAGAINEQFFGPGTRLTVL.

The chain combines TRBV7-6 with TRBJ1-1; D gene uncertain. The germline gives CDR1 SGHVS, CDR2 FNYEAQ. The V end was cut by 2 bases, the J end by 0 bases, with 7 bases between. The CDR3 extends over 14 amino acids. The CDR3 DNA sequence: TGTGCCAGCAGCTTAACCCTTATGAACACTGAAGCTTTCTTT. This translates into CASSLTLMNTEAFF.

The gene calls are TRBV29-1 and TRBJ1-1; D remains unclear. Germline V CDR1 and CDR2: SQVTM, ANQGSEA. The CDR3 spans 10 residues. V was trimmed by 4 bases and J by 7 bases, leaving 7 bases between them. CDR3 coding DNA: TGCAGCGTTGGTGGAATTGAAGCTTTCTTT. Protein product: CSVGGIEAFF.